The T cell receptor (beta chain) under discussion was sequenced for a study of blood T cell repertoires in COVID-19. Study information: Donors in the United States, Italy and Spain gave samples during acute or convalescent COVID-19. T cells, B-cell-depleted T cells, or PBMCs provided the cDNA or gDNA that served as material.

Germline V gene lookup returns CDR1 ENHRY and CDR2 SYGVKD. The V end lost 0 bases, the J end lost 6 bases, and 8 bases lay between the germline ends. The CDR3 runs 13 residues. Clones were read by immunoSEQ multiplex PCR, and TCRdb kept only the in-frame ones, dropping some. The data contain about 150,000 clones, 70% to 90% of them seen just once; the ten biggest clones take up around 8%. Source material: peripheral blood. This receptor was obtained from a woman aged 55-69 years with COVID-19, enrolled during active disease. This chain links TRBV10-3 with TRBJ1-2; D gene uncertain. The CDR3 nucleotides read TGTGCCATCAGTGAGTCTGGCAGCGATGGCTACACCTTC. Translated: CAISESGSDGYTF.